The rows below give T cell receptor beta chains drawn from one sample of a study of T cell repertoires in aging, cancer and after chemotherapy. Via MiXCR, TCRdb re-called the multiplex PCR reads, giving one row per CDR3 protein. The sample carries under 15,000 distinct CDR3 sequences, about 20% recorded once. The specimen sequenced was blood. The receptors were sampled from a human donor in good health. Both conserved end residues are part of each CDR3. A D gene is named only where the DNA matches it firmly. Size tells how often a clone was seen (once, few, many) or the class of an expanded clone, and some rows leave it out.

v_call	j_call	clone_size	d_call	cdr3_aa	cdr3_nt
TRBV30	TRBJ2-7	many	-	CAWRSSGGPYEQYF	TGTGCCTGGAGATCTTCCGGGGGCCCCTACGAGCAGTACTTC
TRBV12-3/TRBV12-4	TRBJ1-1	-	-	CASSSPGLGNTEAFF	TGTGCCAGCAGTTCACCGGGACTAGGGAACACTGAAGCTTTCTTT
TRBV19	TRBJ2-2	-	-	CASSILLVGTGELFF	TGTGCCAGTAGTATATTGTTGGTTGGAACCGGGGAGCTGTTTTTT
TRBV18	TRBJ1-1	-	TRBD1	CASSGQQNTEAFF	TGTGCCAGCTCGGGACAGCAGAACACTGAAGCTTTCTTT
TRBV20-1	TRBJ1-4	few	-	CSASGGANEKLFF	TGCAGTGCTAGTGGGGGGGCTAATGAAAAACTGTTTTTT
TRBV5-5	TRBJ1-1	few	-	CASSLVGDTEAFF	TGTGCCAGCAGCTTGGTGGGGGACACTGAAGCTTTCTTT
TRBV6-1	TRBJ1-1	few	TRBD1	CASRTGGNTEAFF	TGTGCCAGCAGGACAGGGGGTAACACTGAAGCTTTCTTT
TRBV19	TRBJ1-1	medium-sized	-	CASSIGWRGTDTEAFF	TGTGCCAGTAGTATAGGTTGGCGGGGCACGGACACTGAAGCTTTCTTT
TRBV27	TRBJ1-6	medium-sized	-	CASSLRAGPDSPLHF	TGTGCCAGCAGTTTAAGGGCGGGGCCTGATTCACCCCTCCACTTT
TRBV19	TRBJ1-4	medium-sized	-	CASSSWPGIEKLFF	TGTGCCAGTAGTAGTTGGCCAGGGATTGAAAAACTGTTTTTT
TRBV6-1	TRBJ2-2	-	TRBD1	CASSLGTGDTGELFF	TGTGCCAGCAGTCTAGGGACAGGGGACACCGGGGAGCTGTTTTTT
TRBV6-6	TRBJ2-7	-	-	CASSYLTGDYEQYF	TGTGCCAGCAGTTACCTCACAGGCGACTACGAGCAGTACTTC
TRBV5-4	TRBJ1-2	-	-	CASSETAYGYTF	TGTGCCAGCAGCGAGACAGCCTATGGCTACACCTTC
TRBV5-1	TRBJ1-3	few	-	CASSFLGGAGGNTIYF	TGCGCCAGCAGCTTCCTAGGAGGGGCAGGAGGAAACACCATATATTTT
TRBV6-5	TRBJ1-2	medium-sized	-	CASSYKGSYGYTF	TGTGCCAGCAGTTACAAGGGAAGCTATGGCTACACCTTC
TRBV20-1	TRBJ1-4	medium-sized	-	CSANEGVTEKLFF	TGCAGTGCTAACGAGGGGGTGACTGAAAAACTGTTTTTT
TRBV15	TRBJ1-3	medium-sized	TRBD1	CATRHTGGFSGNTIYF	TGTGCCACCAGGCATACAGGGGGCTTCTCTGGAAACACCATATATTTT
TRBV7-9	TRBJ2-3	few	-	CASSLGGSSDTQYF	TGTGCCAGCAGCTTAGGGGGCAGCTCAGATACGCAGTATTTT
TRBV29-1	TRBJ2-7	once	TRBD1	CSVPGTGPSEQYF	TGCAGCGTTCCCGGGACAGGGCCTTCCGAGCAGTACTTC
TRBV7-9	TRBJ2-3	few	-	CASSITASTDTQYF	TGTGCCAGCAGCATAACGGCTAGCACAGATACGCAGTATTTT
TRBV12-3/TRBV12-4	TRBJ1-2	medium-sized	TRBD1	CASSRSETGSDGYTF	TGTGCCAGCAGTCGCTCCGAGACAGGGAGTGATGGCTACACCTTC
TRBV6-1	TRBJ2-5	medium-sized	TRBD2	CASSLGLAVQETQYF	TGTGCCAGCAGTTTGGGACTAGCGGTACAAGAGACCCAGTACTTC
TRBV11-2	TRBJ1-1	-	-	CASSLVIGGRTEAFF	TGTGCCAGCAGCTTAGTAATAGGGGGAAGGACTGAAGCTTTCTTT
TRBV5-1	TRBJ1-4	few	-	CASSLGGTNEKLFF	TGCGCCAGCAGCTTGGGAGGAACTAATGAAAAACTGTTTTTT
TRBV6-5	TRBJ1-1	many	TRBD1	CASSPNTGEEQAFF	TGTGCCAGCAGCCCCAACACAGGGGAAGAACAGGCTTTCTTT